This T cell receptor beta chain is from a study of blood T cell repertoires in COVID-19. Data came from immunoSEQ multiplex PCR; TCRdb stores just in-frame clones and leaves some out. Altogether 95,000 to 100,000 clones are present, 85% to 95% being singletons, with the ten largest covering roughly 5.6%. Material for sequencing was peripheral blood. This TCR was recovered from a man between 50 and 59 years old with active COVID-19.

The CDR3 reads CASSLMTGLGETQYF. For the CDR3, the DNA is TGTGCCAGCAGTTTAATGACAGGGCTAGGAGAGACCCAGTACTTC. The rearrangement uses TRBV28 and TRBJ2-5; 7 nucleotides align to TRBD1. Trimming at V came to 2 bases and at J to 4 bases, leaving 7 bases not matched to a gene. This CDR3 is built from 15 residues. CDR1 MDHEN and CDR2 SYDVKM come from the germline V gene.